This T cell receptor beta chain is drawn from a study of human T cells and chemical hapten exposure. CDR1 is KGHDR and CDR2 is SFDVKD in the germline V gene. The V gene lost 9 bases and the J gene lost 0 bases, with 11 bases spanning the gap. The CDR3 covers 15 residues. Regarding time point: pre-sensitization, week 0. Treatment described: therapeutic diphenylcyclopropenone sensitization with weekly scalp DPC. Blood, whole and unfractionated, served as the source for total RNA extraction. Blood draws preceded each patch test application. Using its own MiXCR run on the RACE reads, TCRdb lists one record per CDR3 protein. This table has roughly 36,000 distinct CDR3 sequences, 10% appearing once. This clonotype was detected ten times or more.

The rearrangement links TRBV24-1 to TRBJ2-6, with D perhaps matching TRBD1 (7 bases). This sequence originates from a man aged 45-60 years with alopecia areata. Some clones in this sample may be carry-over from other donors' samples. The starting material was whole blood, obtained in connection with sensitization to the hapten diphenylcyclopropenone (DPC). As DNA, the CDR3 is TGTGCCACCGGGGGGACAGACTCTGGGGCCAACGTCCTGACTTTC. It yields the protein CATGGTDSGANVLTF.